This T cell receptor (beta chain) was sequenced during a study of blood T cell repertoires in COVID-19. Study as a whole: The United States, Italy and Spain supplied acute and convalescent COVID-19 samples.

Original handling: Reference gene primers were amplified, and this amplification served to estimate nucleated cell counts. This table comes from immunoSEQ multiplex PCR, and its TCRdb copy is limited to in-frame clones, with some not included. That table is the source of V, J and clone size, and D and trimming were worked out from the DNA. The sample lists 150,000 to 200,000 clones, roughly four fifths occurring once. J lost 5 bases, V lost 7 bases, and 9 bases had no gene match. CDR3 length: 14 amino acids. CDR1 MNHEY and CDR2 SVGAGI come from the germline V gene. Input material: PBMCs or T cells enriched from blood (not recorded which). The chain joins TRBV6-5 to TRBJ1-2, with 8 nucleotides matching TRBD1. This TCR was recovered from a middle-aged man who had recovered from COVID-19. This CDR3 reads CASTQDRAEYGYTF. CDR3 nucleotides: TGTGCCAGCACCCAGGACAGGGCGGAGTATGGCTACACCTTC.